A single sample is the source of the 12 T cell receptor beta chains below, sequenced in a study of CD8 T cells in ankylosing spondylitis (dated by TCRdb to about 2017). The research as a whole found: A TCR beta motif made up of roughly eight highly homologous amino acid variants appeared to be characteristic of blood from ankylosing spondylitis patients.

The antigens of these receptors remain unknown. Receptor amplification or capture employed 5' RACE. Sequencing took place on an Illumina HiSeq 2500. The raw public data were reprocessed by TCRdb itself: fastp quality trimming at Q25, MiXCR clonotype calling, in-frame beta chains only. CDR3 protein duplicates are merged, each entry listing the most common genes and DNA. Counted in this sample were more than 300,000 distinct CDR3 sequences; around 8% of them appeared once. The ten largest account for approximately 14% of the sample. The sequencing input was blood, either unsorted or a sorted T cell fraction (not recorded which). All receptors derive from a male donor with ankylosing spondylitis.

The table lists this clonotype with many counts. V usage is TRBV10-3 and J usage is TRBJ1-3, with a possible D match to TRBD1 (5 bases). This CDR3 comprises 17 residues. The germline gives CDR1 ENHRY, CDR2 SYGVKD. Trimming took off 3 bases at V and 0 bases at J, with 15 bases between the two ends. The chain's CDR3 is CAISDQEGRISGNTIYF. The DNA of the CDR3 is TGTGCCATCAGTGACCAAGAGGGACGGATCTCTGGAAACACCATATATTTT.

This clonotype was seen a few times. The V call is TRBV27, the J call TRBJ1-5; perhaps TRBD1 as D (6 bases). The V and J ends lost 6 bases and 4 bases respectively, with 13 bases between them. CDR1 and CDR2 from the germline V gene are MNHEY and SMNVEV (reference sequence). The CDR3 totals 14 residues. CDR3 coding DNA: TGTGCCAGCAGGAGGGGACAACCTAATCAGCCCCAGCATTTT. This gives the protein CASRRGQPNQPQHF.

The chain has TRBV7-8 and TRBJ2-1, with 9 bases identical to TRBD2. CDR3 size: 15 residues. Germline V gene sequence: CDR1 SGHVS, CDR2 FQNEAQ. V gave up 2 bases and J gave up 7 bases; unmatched junction bases: 6. The CDR3 sequence is CASSLLSGSSNEQFF. The CDR3 DNA reads TGTGCCAGCAGCTTACTTAGCGGGAGTTCGAATGAGCAGTTCTTC.

The V call is TRBV7-7, the J call TRBJ2-2; no reliable D call. Deletions cut 1 base from V and 6 bases from J, with 15 bases between. This CDR3 is built from 16 residues. Germline values: CDR1 SSHAT, CDR2 FNYEAQ (reference sequence). CDR3 DNA sequence: TGTGCCAGCAGCTTAGGGACCCCCGAAGTCGCCGGGGAGCTGTTTTTT. Translation gives CASSLGTPEVAGELFF.

V and J are TRBV20-1 and TRBJ2-7; D is unclear. Trimming shortened V by 0 bases and J by 3 bases, and 9 bases separated the two germline ends. The CDR3 is made up of 13 amino acids. Germline V gene sequence: CDR1 DFQATT, CDR2 SNEGSKA (reference sequence). The CDR3 DNA is TGCAGTGCTAGAGATTTCCGTTACTACGAGCAGTACTTC. This sequence encodes CSARDFRYYEQYF.

This clonotype was seen at least ten times. The rearrangement joins TRBV4-1 to TRBJ2-1; 10 bases are a match to TRBD2. Germline V gene lookup returns CDR1 MGHRA and CDR2 YSYEKL. This CDR3 comprises 17 residues. With V trimmed by 6 bases and J by 0 bases, 8 bases remained unmatched. The CDR3 DNA is TGCGCCAGCAGTCAGCGGGAGGGGGGGAGCTCCTACAATGAGCAGTTCTTC. Translated, it gives CASSQREGGSSYNEQFF.

The chain combines TRBV25-1 with TRBJ2-7; no definite D call. Between the trimmed V and J ends, which lost 5 bases and 2 bases, there was a span of 13 bases. Germline values: CDR1 MGHDK, CDR2 SYGVNS. CDR3 length: 14 amino acids. The CDR3 DNA reads as TGTGCCAGCAGTCAACGGACGGTCCCCTACGAGCAGTACTTC. This gives the protein CASSQRTVPYEQYF.

This clonotype was observed a handful of times. The chain combines TRBV5-1 with TRBJ2-7, with D tentatively TRBD1 (5 bases). CDR1 and CDR2 (germline): SGHRS, YFSETQ. CDR3 length: 13 amino acids. The ends were cut back, 5 bases at V and 3 bases at J, with 12 bases in the middle. CDR3 loop: CASSNQGNYEQYF. The CDR3 bases are TGCGCCAGCAGTAACCAGGGAAACTACGAGCAGTACTTC.

The sample holds many counts of this clonotype. V gene TRBV9 combines with J gene TRBJ2-1, with TRBD2 as a possible D gene (6 bases). The CDR3 is 16 residues long. The V end was cut by 3 bases, the J end by 5 bases, with 18 bases between. Germline assignment: CDR1 SGDLS and CDR2 YYNGEE. The CDR3 spells CASSARGRQGHNEQFF. The CDR3 coding sequence is TGTGCCAGCAGCGCGCGGGGTCGCCAGGGCCACAATGAGCAGTTCTTC.

This clonotype was counted only a few times. The V and J genes are TRBV6-2 or TRBV6-3 and TRBJ2-1; 7 bases align to TRBD2. The V and J ends lost 4 bases and 2 bases, in that order; junction bases with no gene match: 8. Germline V gives CDR1 MNHEY, CDR2 SVGEGT. This CDR3 is 16 amino acids long. The CDR3 loop is CASSSSLADTYNEQFF. The CDR3, as DNA: TGTGCCAGCAGTTCGAGTCTAGCGGACACCTACAATGAGCAGTTCTTC.

The chain employs TRBV20-1 and TRBJ2-7; no definite D call. V lost 4 bases and J lost 3, with 10 bases in between. Germline CDR1 DFQATT, CDR2 SNEGSKA (reference sequence). The CDR3 sequence is 12 residues long. The CDR3 DNA is TGCAGTGCTACCTGGGAAGACTACGAGCAGTACTTC. This encodes CSATWEDYEQYF.

This clonotype was seen a handful of times. The chain carries TRBV7-3 and TRBJ1-1; D is undetermined. Germline CDR1 is SGHTA and CDR2 is FQGTGA. The CDR3 extends over 13 amino acids. The ends were cut back, 5 bases at V and 4 bases at J, with 11 bases in the middle. CDR3 amino acids: CASSHPPATEAFF. CDR3 DNA: TGTGCCAGCAGCCACCCTCCGGCCACTGAAGCTTTCTTT.